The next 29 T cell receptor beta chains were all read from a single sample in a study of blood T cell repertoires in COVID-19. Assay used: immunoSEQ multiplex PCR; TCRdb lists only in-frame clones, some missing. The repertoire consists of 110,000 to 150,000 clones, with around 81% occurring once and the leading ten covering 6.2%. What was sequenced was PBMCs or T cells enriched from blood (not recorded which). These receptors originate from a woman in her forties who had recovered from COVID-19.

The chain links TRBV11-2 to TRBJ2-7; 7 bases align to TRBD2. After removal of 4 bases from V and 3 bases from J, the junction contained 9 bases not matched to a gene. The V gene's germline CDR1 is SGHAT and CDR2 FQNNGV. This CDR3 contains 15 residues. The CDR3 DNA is TGTGCCAGCAGCTCCCTCATCCGGGGGGACTACGAGCAGTACTTC. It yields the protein CASSSLIRGDYEQYF.

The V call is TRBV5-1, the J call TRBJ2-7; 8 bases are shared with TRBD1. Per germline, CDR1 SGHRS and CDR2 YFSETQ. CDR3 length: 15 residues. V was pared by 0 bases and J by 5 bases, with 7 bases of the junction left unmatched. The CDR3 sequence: CASSLVAGGLDEQYF. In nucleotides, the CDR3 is TGCGCCAGCAGCTTGGTGGCAGGGGGCCTCGACGAGCAGTACTTC.

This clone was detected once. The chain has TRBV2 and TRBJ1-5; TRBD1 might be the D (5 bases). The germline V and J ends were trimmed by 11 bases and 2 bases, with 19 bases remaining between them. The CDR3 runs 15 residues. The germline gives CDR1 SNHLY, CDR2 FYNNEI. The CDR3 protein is CASTGGRRGNQPQHF. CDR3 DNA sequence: TGTGCCTCAACCGGGGGGAGGAGGGGCAATCAGCCCCAGCATTTT.

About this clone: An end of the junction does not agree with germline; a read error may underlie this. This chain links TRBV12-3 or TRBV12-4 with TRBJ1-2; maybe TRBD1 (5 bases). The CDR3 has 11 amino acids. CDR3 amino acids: CASSTGPGLAF. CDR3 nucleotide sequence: TGTGCCAGCAGTACCGGCCCAGGGTTGGCCTTC.

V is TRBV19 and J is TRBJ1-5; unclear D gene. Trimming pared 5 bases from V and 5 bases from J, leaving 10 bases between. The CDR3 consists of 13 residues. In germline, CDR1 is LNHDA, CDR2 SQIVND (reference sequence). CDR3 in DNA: TGTGCCAGTAGTGGCAGGTGGGATCAGCCCCAGCATTTT. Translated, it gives CASSGRWDQPQHF.

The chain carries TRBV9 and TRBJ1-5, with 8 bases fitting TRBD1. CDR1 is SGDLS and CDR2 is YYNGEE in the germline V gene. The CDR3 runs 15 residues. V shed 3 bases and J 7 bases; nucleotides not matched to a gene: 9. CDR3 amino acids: CASSAAGGAGQPQHF. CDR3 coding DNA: TGTGCCAGCAGCGCGGCAGGGGGCGCAGGACAGCCCCAGCATTTT. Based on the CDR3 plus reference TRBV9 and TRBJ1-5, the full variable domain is DSGVTQTPKHLITATGQRVTLRCSPRSGDLSVYWYQQSLDQGLQFLIQYYNGEERAKGNILERFSAQQFPDLHSELNLSSLELGDSALYFCASSAAGGAGQPQHFGDGTRLSIL.

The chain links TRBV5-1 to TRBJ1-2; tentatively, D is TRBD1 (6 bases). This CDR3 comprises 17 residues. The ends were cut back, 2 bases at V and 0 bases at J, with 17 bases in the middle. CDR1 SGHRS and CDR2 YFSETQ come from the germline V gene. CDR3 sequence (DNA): TGCGCCAGCAGCTTCAGGGGAGATAGTGTCACTAACTATGGCTACACCTTC. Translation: CASSFRGDSVTNYGYTF.

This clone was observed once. This CDR3 reads CASASGENNEQFF. DNA of the CDR3: TGCGCCAGCGCTAGCGGGGAAAACAATGAGCAGTTCTTC. The chain uses TRBV10-1 and TRBJ2-1, with TRBD2 identical over 9 bases. Trimming cost V 8 bases and J 5 bases; bases outside gene matches: 4. The germline V gene has CDR1 WNHNN and CDR2 SYGVQD (reference sequence). The CDR3 is 13 amino acids.

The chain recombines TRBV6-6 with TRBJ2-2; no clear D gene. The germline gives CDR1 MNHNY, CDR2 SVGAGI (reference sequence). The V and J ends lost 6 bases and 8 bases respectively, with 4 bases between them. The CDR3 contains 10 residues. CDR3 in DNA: TGTGCCAGCAGGCTAGGGGAGCTGTTTTTT. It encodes CASRLGELFF.

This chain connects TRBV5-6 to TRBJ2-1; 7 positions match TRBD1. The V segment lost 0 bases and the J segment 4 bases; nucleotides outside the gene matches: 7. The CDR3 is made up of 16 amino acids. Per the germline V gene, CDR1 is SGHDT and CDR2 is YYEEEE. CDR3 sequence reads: CASSLVFQGEYNEQFF. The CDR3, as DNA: TGTGCCAGCAGCTTGGTGTTCCAGGGGGAATACAATGAGCAGTTCTTC.

The DNA of the CDR3 is TGTGCCATCAGAGGGACAGGGCGAAATCAGCCCCAGCATTTT. The encoded protein is CAIRGTGRNQPQHF. The V and J genes are TRBV10-3 and TRBJ1-5; 9 bases agree with TRBD1. Germline V CDR1 and CDR2: ENHRY, SYGVKD. The CDR3 runs to 14 residues. Trimming took 6 bases from V and 4 from J; bases not matched to a gene: 4.

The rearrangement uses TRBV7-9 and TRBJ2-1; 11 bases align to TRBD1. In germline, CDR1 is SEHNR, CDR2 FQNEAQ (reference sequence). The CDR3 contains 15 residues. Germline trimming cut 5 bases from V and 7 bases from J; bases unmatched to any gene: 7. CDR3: CASSTPGTGGNEQFF. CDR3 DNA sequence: TGTGCCAGCAGCACCCCCGGGACAGGGGGTAATGAGCAGTTCTTC.

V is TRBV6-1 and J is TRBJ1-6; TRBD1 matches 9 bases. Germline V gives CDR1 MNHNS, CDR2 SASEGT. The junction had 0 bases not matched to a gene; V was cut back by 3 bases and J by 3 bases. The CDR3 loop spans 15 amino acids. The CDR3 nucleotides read TGTGCCAGCAGTGAGGGACAGGGCTATAATTCACCCCTCCACTTT. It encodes CASSEGQGYNSPLHF.

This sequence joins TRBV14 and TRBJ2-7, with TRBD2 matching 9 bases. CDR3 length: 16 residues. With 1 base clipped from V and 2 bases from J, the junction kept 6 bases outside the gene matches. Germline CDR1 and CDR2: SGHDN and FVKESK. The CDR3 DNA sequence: TGTGCCAGCAGCCAAGGCCCCCGCGGGAGGGCCTACGAGCAGTACTTC. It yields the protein CASSQGPRGRAYEQYF.

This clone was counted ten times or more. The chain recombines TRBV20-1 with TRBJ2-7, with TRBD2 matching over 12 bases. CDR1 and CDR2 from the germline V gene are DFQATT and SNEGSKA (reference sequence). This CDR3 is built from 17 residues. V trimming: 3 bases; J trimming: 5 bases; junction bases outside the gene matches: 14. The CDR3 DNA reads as TGCAGTGCTAGTTCACTAGCGGGAGGAGGGACTGCCCACGAGCAGTACTTC. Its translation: CSASSLAGGGTAHEQYF.

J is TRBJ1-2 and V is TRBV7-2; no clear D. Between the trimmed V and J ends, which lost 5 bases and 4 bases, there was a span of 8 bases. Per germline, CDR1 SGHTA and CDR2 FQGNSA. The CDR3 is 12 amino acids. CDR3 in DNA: TGTGCCAGCAGCCTGCACAGCTATGGCTACACCTTC. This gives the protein CASSLHSYGYTF.

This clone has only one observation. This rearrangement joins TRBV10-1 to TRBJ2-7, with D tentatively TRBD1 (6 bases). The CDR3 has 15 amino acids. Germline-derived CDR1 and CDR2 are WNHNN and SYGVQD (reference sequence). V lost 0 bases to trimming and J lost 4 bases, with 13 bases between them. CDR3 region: CASSESTGQFYEQYF. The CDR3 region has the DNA TGCGCCAGCAGTGAGTCGACTGGACAGTTTTACGAGCAGTACTTC.

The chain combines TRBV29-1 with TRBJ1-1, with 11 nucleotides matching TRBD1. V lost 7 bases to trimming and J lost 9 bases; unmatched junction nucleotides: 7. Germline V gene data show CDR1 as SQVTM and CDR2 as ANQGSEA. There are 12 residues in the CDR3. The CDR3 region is CSAGKDRGQAFF. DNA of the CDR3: TGCAGCGCTGGAAAGGACAGGGGGCAAGCTTTCTTT.

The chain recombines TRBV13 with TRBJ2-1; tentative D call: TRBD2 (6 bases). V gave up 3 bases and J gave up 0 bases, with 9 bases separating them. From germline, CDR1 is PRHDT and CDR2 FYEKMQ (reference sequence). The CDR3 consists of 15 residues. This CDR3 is CASSLAGLSYNEQFF. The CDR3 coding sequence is TGTGCCAGCAGCTTGGCGGGACTCTCCTACAATGAGCAGTTCTTC.

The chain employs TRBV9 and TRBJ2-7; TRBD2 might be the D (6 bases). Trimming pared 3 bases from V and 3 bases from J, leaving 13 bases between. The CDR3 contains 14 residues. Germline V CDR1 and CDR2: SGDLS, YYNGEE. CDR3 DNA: TGTGCCAGCAGCGCCTCGGGGGACTTCTACGAGCAGTACTTC. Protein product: CASSASGDFYEQYF.

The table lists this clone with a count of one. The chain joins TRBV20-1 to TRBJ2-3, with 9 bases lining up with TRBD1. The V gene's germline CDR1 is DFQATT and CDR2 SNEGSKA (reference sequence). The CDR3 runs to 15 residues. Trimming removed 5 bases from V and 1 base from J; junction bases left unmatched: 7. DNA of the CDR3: TGCAGTGCTCGTGGGGGGGACAGGGGCACAGATACGCAGTATTTT. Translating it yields CSARGGDRGTDTQYF.

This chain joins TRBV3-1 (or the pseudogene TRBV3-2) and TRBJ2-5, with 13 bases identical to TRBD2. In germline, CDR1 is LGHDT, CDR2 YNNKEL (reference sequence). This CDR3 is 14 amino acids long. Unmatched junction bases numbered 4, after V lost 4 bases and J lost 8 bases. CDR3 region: CASSLTSGGSTQYF. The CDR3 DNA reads TGTGCCAGCAGCCTGACTAGCGGGGGGAGCACCCAGTACTTC.

CDR3 in amino acids: CASSFRGYEQYF. The CDR3 DNA reads as TGTGCCAGCAGCTTTAGGGGATACGAGCAGTACTTC. The V call is TRBV7-2, the J call TRBJ2-7, with D perhaps TRBD1 (5 bases). Germline CDR1 and CDR2: SGHTA and FQGNSA. V was pared by 3 bases and J by 4 bases, with 7 bases between. The CDR3 spans 12 residues.

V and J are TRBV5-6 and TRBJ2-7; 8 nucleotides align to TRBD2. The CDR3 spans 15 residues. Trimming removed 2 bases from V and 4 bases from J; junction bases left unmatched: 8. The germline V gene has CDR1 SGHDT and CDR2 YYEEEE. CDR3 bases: TGTGCCAGCAGCTTTTGGCGGGAGGAGAGATACGAGCAGTACTTC. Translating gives CASSFWREERYEQYF. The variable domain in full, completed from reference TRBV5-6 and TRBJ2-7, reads DAGVTQSPTHLIKTRGQQVTLRCSPKSGHDTVSWYQQALGQGPQFIFQYYEEEERQRGNFPDRFSGHQFPNYSSELNVNALLLGDSALYLCASSFWREERYEQYFGPGTRLTVT.

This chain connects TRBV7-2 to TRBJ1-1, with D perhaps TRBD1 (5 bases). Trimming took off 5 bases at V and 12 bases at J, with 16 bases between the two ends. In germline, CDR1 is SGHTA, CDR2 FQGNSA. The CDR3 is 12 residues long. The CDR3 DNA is TGTGCCAGCAGCCTGAGGCAGGGTATGACTTTCTTT. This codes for CASSLRQGMTFF. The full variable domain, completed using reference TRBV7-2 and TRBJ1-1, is GAGVSQSPSNKVTEKGKDVELRCDPISGHTALYWYRQSLGQGLEFLIYFQGNSAPDKSGLPSDRFSAERTGGSVSTLTIQRTQQEDSAVYLCASSLRQGMTFFGQGTRLTVV.

The CDR3 DNA follows: TGTGCCAGCTCGCCTCGGGACAGGGCCCTCTACAATGAGCAGTTCTTC. Amino acid sequence: CASSPRDRALYNEQFF. The chain carries TRBV18 and TRBJ2-1, with 9 positions matching TRBD1. From germline, CDR1 is KGHSH and CDR2 LQKENI. Unmatched junction bases numbered 9, after V lost 6 bases and J lost 3 bases. This CDR3 has 16 amino acids.

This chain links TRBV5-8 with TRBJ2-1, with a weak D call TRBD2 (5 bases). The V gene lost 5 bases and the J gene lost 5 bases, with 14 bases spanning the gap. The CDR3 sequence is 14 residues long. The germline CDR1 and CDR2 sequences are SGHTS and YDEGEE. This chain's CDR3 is CASSVQRVHNEQFF. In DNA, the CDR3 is TGTGCCAGCAGTGTCCAGAGGGTACACAATGAGCAGTTCTTC.

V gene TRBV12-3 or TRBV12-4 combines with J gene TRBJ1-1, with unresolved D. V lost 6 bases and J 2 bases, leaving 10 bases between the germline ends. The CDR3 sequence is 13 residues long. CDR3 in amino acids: CASRPTPNTEAFF. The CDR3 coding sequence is TGTGCCAGCAGGCCAACACCAAACACTGAAGCTTTCTTT.

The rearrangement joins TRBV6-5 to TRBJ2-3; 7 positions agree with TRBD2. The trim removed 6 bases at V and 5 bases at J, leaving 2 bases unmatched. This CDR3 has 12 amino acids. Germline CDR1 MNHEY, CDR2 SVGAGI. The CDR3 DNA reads TGTGCCAGCAGGGCTAGCGGAGATACGCAGTATTTT. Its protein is CASRASGDTQYF.